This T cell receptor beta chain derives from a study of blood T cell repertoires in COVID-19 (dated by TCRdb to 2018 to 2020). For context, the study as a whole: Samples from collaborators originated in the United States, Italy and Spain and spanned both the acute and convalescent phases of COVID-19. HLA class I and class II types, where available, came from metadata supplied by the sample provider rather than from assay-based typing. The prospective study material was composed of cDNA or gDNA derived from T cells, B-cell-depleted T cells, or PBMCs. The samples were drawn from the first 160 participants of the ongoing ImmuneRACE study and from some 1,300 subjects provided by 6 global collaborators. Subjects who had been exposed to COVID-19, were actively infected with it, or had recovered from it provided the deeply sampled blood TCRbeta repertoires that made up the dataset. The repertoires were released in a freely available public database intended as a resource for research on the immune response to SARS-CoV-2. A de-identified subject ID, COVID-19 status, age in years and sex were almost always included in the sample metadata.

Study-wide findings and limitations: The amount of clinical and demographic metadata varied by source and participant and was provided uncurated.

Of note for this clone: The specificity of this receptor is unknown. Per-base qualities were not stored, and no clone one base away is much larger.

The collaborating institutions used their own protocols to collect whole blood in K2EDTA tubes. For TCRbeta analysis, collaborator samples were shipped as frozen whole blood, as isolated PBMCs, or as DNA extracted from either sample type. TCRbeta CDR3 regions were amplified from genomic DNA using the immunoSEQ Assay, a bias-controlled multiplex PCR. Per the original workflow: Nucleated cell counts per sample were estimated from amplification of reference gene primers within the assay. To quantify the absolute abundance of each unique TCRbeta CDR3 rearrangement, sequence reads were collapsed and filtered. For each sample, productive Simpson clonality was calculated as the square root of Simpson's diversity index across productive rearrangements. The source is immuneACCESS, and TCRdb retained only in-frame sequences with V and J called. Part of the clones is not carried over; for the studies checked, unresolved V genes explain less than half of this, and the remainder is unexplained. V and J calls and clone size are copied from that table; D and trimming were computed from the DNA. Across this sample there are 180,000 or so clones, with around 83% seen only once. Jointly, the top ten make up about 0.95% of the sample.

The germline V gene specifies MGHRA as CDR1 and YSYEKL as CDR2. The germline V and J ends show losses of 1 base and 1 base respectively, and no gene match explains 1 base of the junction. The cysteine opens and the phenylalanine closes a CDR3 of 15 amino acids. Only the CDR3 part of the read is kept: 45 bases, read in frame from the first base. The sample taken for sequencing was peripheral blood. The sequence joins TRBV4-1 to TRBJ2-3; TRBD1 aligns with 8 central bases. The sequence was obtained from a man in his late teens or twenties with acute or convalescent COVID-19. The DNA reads TGCGCCAGCAGCCAAGCGGACAGGGGCACAGATACGCAGTATTTT. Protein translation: CASSQADRGTDTQYF.